A selection of T cell receptor beta chains follows, all from one sample in a study of T cell repertoires in cytomegalovirus infection. A single record per CDR3 protein comes from TCRdb applying MiXCR to the reads. The repertoire holds roughly 990,000 distinct CDR3 sequences, with approximately 31% as singletons. For these receptors, no antigen is known. The input for sequencing was cultured CD8+ T cells from PBMCs, taken from culture after CMV antigen stimulation. The receptors were sampled from a human donor in good health (CMV status not recorded). Some clones in this sample may be carry-over from other donors' samples. Both conserved end residues are part of each CDR3. A D gene is named only where the DNA matches it firmly. The size entry is marked missing in some rows and otherwise reads once, few, many or a size class.

size,D,V,J,CDR3,DNA
-,-,TRBV6-2/TRBV6-3,TRBJ1-1,CATLVGNTEAFF,TGTGCCACCCTAGTGGGCAACACTGAAGCTTTCTTT
-,-,TRBV27,TRBJ2-5,CASSLAINQETQYF,TGTGCCAGCAGTTTGGCCATCAACCAAGAGACCCAGTACTTC
many,-,TRBV7-2,TRBJ2-2,CASSFPTSRPTGELFF,TGTGCCAGCAGCTTTCCTACTAGCAGACCCACCGGGGAGCTGTTTTTT
many,TRBD2,TRBV12-3/TRBV12-4,TRBJ2-3,CASTRTSGGEDTQYF,TGTGCCAGCACTCGGACTAGCGGGGGAGAAGATACGCAGTATTTT
few,-,TRBV7-9,TRBJ2-7,CASSSGFYRGTYEQYF,TGTGCCAGCAGCTCGGGATTTTACAGAGGAACCTACGAGCAGTACTTC
few,TRBD2,TRBV4-3,TRBJ2-5,CASSQERGGGETQYF,TGCGCCAGCAGCCAAGAGCGGGGGGGCGGGGAGACCCAGTACTTC
-,-,TRBV2,TRBJ2-7,CASSEIMGTAYEQYF,TGTGCCAGCAGTGAAATTATGGGGACGGCCTACGAGCAGTACTTC
few,-,TRBV27,TRBJ1-3,CASSSTGFFGNTIYF,TGTGCCAGCAGTTCCACAGGGTTTTTTGGAAACACCATATATTTT
many,TRBD2,TRBV7-2,TRBJ2-1,CASSEPRGVHGNEQFF,TGTGCCAGCAGTGAACCGCGGGGGGTCCATGGCAATGAGCAGTTCTTC
-,TRBD2,TRBV12-3/TRBV12-4,TRBJ2-1,CASSFSGGIYNEQFF,TGTGCCAGCAGTTTTAGCGGGGGAATTTACAATGAGCAGTTCTTC
-,TRBD1,TRBV6-1,TRBJ1-2,CASSESGQGDGYTF,TGTGCCAGCAGTGAGTCAGGACAGGGGGATGGCTACACCTTC
-,-,TRBV28,TRBJ1-5,CASSQPGREPQHF,TGTGCCAGCAGTCAGCCCGGGAGGGAGCCCCAGCATTTT
few,TRBD2,TRBV7-6,TRBJ2-3,CASSPRLARSDTQYF,TGTGCCAGCAGCCCCCGACTAGCTAGGTCAGATACGCAGTATTTT
-,-,TRBV12-5,TRBJ2-3,CASGAFGTDTQYF,TGTGCTAGTGGGGCCTTTGGCACAGATACGCAGTATTTT
few,-,TRBV7-8,TRBJ2-2,CASSLAGAYTGELFF,TGTGCCAGCAGCTTAGCGGGGGCCTACACCGGGGAGCTGTTTTTT
-,-,TRBV19,TRBJ1-5,CASRTEPNQPQHF,TGTGCCAGTAGGACGGAACCAAATCAGCCCCAGCATTTT
few,-,TRBV5-5,TRBJ2-5,CASSESPPETQYF,TGTGCCAGCAGCGAGAGCCCCCCAGAGACCCAGTACTTC
-,-,TRBV6-1,TRBJ1-1,CASTRNTEAFF,TGTGCCAGCACCCGGAACACTGAAGCTTTCTTT
many,TRBD2,TRBV7-2,TRBJ2-3,CASSPKVLGRGSTDTQYF,TGTGCCAGCAGCCCTAAGGTATTAGGGCGGGGGTCCACAGATACGCAGTATTTT
once,-,TRBV20-1,TRBJ2-6,CSAHDPLWANVLTF,TGCAGTGCCCATGATCCCCTCTGGGCCAACGTCCTGACTTTC
-,-,TRBV27,TRBJ2-2,CASTGLNTGELFF,TGTGCCAGCACCGGACTCAACACCGGGGAGCTGTTTTTT
few,TRBD2,TRBV6-5,TRBJ2-3,CASSYSATAGGTDTQYF,TGTGCCAGCAGTTACTCCGCTACAGCGGGGGGTACAGATACGCAGTATTTT
few,TRBD2,TRBV24-1,TRBJ2-3,CATSDFRVLAGSSTDTQYF,TGTGCCACCAGTGATTTCCGGGTACTAGCGGGGTCATCCACAGATACGCAGTATTTT
-,TRBD2,TRBV7-8,TRBJ2-2,CASSFLLAGGDTGELFF,TGTGCCAGCAGCTTCCTACTAGCGGGGGGGGACACCGGGGAGCTGTTTTTT
few,TRBD2,TRBV12-3/TRBV12-4,TRBJ2-1,CASFPALAGFNEQFF,TGTGCCAGCTTCCCCGCCTTAGCGGGGTTTAATGAGCAGTTCTTC
-,-,TRBV25-1,TRBJ2-1,CASSGRPRYNEQFF,TGTGCCAGCAGTGGGAGGCCTCGCTACAATGAGCAGTTCTTC
-,TRBD2,TRBV4-1,TRBJ2-1,CASSQEGLLGLAINEQFF,TGCGCCAGCAGCCAAGAGGGGCTTTTGGGACTAGCGATTAATGAGCAGTTCTTC
-,-,TRBV27,TRBJ2-2,CASSLRLTGGELFF,TGTGCCAGCAGTTTGCGGCTTACCGGCGGGGAGCTGTTTTTT
-,-,TRBV19,TRBJ1-2,CASTLDGLYGYTF,TGTGCCAGTACCCTGGACGGCTTATATGGCTACACCTTC
few,TRBD1,TRBV10-3,TRBJ2-7,CAIRDRVHEQYF,TGTGCCATCAGGGACAGGGTCCACGAGCAGTACTTC
-,-,TRBV6-1,TRBJ2-5,CASSEAGPEGGTQYF,TGTGCCAGCAGTGAAGCGGGTCCTGAGGGGGGGACCCAGTACTTC
many,-,TRBV7-6,TRBJ2-1,CASSLGDSYSYNEQFF,TGTGCCAGCAGCTTAGGGGACTCTTACTCCTACAATGAGCAGTTCTTC
many,-,TRBV12-3/TRBV12-4,TRBJ1-4,CASSPPPFGEANEKLFF,TGTGCCAGCAGTCCACCCCCTTTTGGGGAGGCTAATGAAAAACTGTTTTTT
many,TRBD1,TRBV7-9,TRBJ2-5,CASSAVPGQSKETQYF,TGTGCCAGCAGCGCCGTCCCGGGACAGTCTAAAGAGACCCAGTACTTC
many,-,TRBV7-9,TRBJ2-1,CASSLTGTPENEQFF,TGTGCCAGCAGCTTAACCGGGACTCCAGAAAATGAGCAGTTCTTC
-,TRBD1,TRBV19,TRBJ2-2,CASSPTGGGTGELFF,TGTGCCAGTAGTCCAACAGGGGGCGGGACCGGGGAGCTGTTTTTT
-,TRBD1,TRBV6-5,TRBJ2-1,CASSYGQGMNEQFF,TGTGCCAGCAGTTACGGACAGGGTATGAATGAGCAGTTCTTC
-,-,TRBV7-4,TRBJ1-1,CASSLADGANTEAFF,TGTGCCAGCAGCTTAGCTGATGGTGCGAACACTGAAGCTTTCTTT
-,-,TRBV27,TRBJ1-1,CASSWGTEHTEAFF,TGTGCCAGCAGTTGGGGGACTGAGCACACTGAAGCTTTCTTT
once,-,TRBV6-5,TRBJ1-2,CASSYSEGPYGYTF,TGTGCCAGCAGTTACTCTGAGGGGCCCTATGGCTACACCTTC
-,TRBD1,TRBV9,TRBJ2-1,CASSSRDRDHEQFF,TGTGCCAGCAGCTCCCGGGACAGGGATCATGAGCAGTTCTTC
-,-,TRBV28,TRBJ1-1,CASSLYRVGNTEAFF,TGTGCCAGCAGTTTATACAGGGTGGGAAACACTGAAGCTTTCTTT
many,TRBD2,TRBV7-6,TRBJ2-1,CASSLNPLWTSGDNEQFF,TGTGCCAGCAGCTTAAATCCCCTCTGGACTAGCGGGGACAATGAGCAGTTCTTC
many,TRBD2,TRBV7-2,TRBJ2-2,CASSLWASGGPNTGELFF,TGTGCCAGCAGCTTATGGGCTAGCGGGGGTCCGAACACCGGGGAGCTGTTTTTT
-,-,TRBV7-6,TRBJ2-1,CASSVGVGPYNEQFF,TGTGCCAGCAGCGTCGGGGTTGGACCCTACAATGAGCAGTTCTTC
-,-,TRBV7-2,TRBJ2-1,CASSLDSPRDEQFF,TGTGCCAGCAGCTTAGATAGCCCCAGGGATGAGCAGTTCTTC
many,-,TRBV7-2,TRBJ2-5,CASSLEGDFTYQETQYF,TGTGCCAGCAGCTTAGAAGGAGACTTTACGTACCAAGAGACCCAGTACTTC
many,TRBD1,TRBV7-6,TRBJ2-1,CASSWTSGQDYNEQFF,TGTGCCAGCAGCTGGACTTCGGGACAGGATTACAATGAGCAGTTCTTC
few,TRBD1,TRBV12-3/TRBV12-4,TRBJ1-1,CASSTGGGLDAFF,TGTGCCAGCAGTACAGGGGGCGGTCTAGACGCTTTCTTT
-,-,TRBV5-8,TRBJ2-1,CASKEGDEQFF,TGTGCCAGCAAAGAAGGGGATGAGCAGTTCTTC
many,-,TRBV7-2,TRBJ1-4,CASSLAGAANEKLFF,TGTGCCAGCAGCTTAGCGGGGGCTGCTAATGAAAAACTGTTTTTT